The 9 T cell receptor beta chains presented below share a single source sample, sequenced in a study of cytomegalovirus exposure and HLA in healthy donors. Amplification used 60 Vbeta primers and 13 Jbeta primers. Profiling relied on immunoSEQ multiplex PCR, and the TCRdb table lists in-frame clones only, not all of them. Among 70,000 to 100,000 clones, around 84% were seen once, and the ten largest hold roughly 2%. The specimen sequenced was PBMCs. Receptors originate from a man aged 18 to 30 in good health and CMV-seronegative.

The J gene is TRBJ1-5, the V gene TRBV18; D is perhaps TRBD1 (5 bases). From germline, CDR1 is KGHSH and CDR2 LQKENI. V lost 5 bases and J lost 7, with 15 bases in between. CDR3 length: 14 residues. The DNA for the CDR3 is TGTGCCAGCTCAACGGTGGGGGAGGCGCAGCCCCAGCATTTT. This sequence encodes CASSTVGEAQPQHF.

The chain has TRBV2 and TRBJ2-2, with 7 positions matching TRBD1. This CDR3 has 14 amino acids. V dropped 4 bases and J dropped 5; count of bases not matched to a gene: 4. CDR1 and CDR2 (germline): SNHLY, FYNNEI. CDR3 coding DNA: TGTGCCAGCAGTGTCGAGGGGGCAACCGGGGAGCTGTTTTTT. Amino acid sequence: CASSVEGATGELFF.

The V call is TRBV18, the J call TRBJ1-4; D is ambiguous. V lost 3 bases to trimming and J lost 5 bases, with 10 bases between them. Germline V gives CDR1 KGHSH, CDR2 LQKENI. There are 14 residues in the CDR3. The CDR3 DNA reads as TGTGCCAGCTCACCTTTGGACTCCAATGAAAAACTGTTTTTT. It translates to CASSPLDSNEKLFF.

This chain links TRBV5-1 with TRBJ1-3; unclear D gene. V was pared by 2 bases and J by 9 bases, with 18 bases between. Germline CDR1 and CDR2: SGHRS and YFSETQ. CDR3 length equals 15 residues. CDR3 sequence: CASSFSDPGKGTIYF. CDR3 coding DNA: TGCGCCAGCAGCTTCTCAGACCCGGGAAAGGGCACCATATATTTT. The full variable domain, with the rest looked up from reference TRBV5-1 and TRBJ1-3, is KAGVTQTPRYLIKTRGQQVTLSCSPISGHRSVSWYQQTPGQGLQFLFEYFSETQRNKGNFPGRFSGRQFSNSRSEMNVSTLELGDSALYLCASSFSDPGKGTIYFGEGSWLTVV.

The chain is built from TRBV7-2 and TRBJ2-1; a weak D match, TRBD2 (6 bases). Trimming removed 6 bases from V and 5 bases from J, with 11 bases in between. The CDR3 length is 13 residues. CDR1 and CDR2 (germline): SGHTA, FQGNSA. The CDR3 region has the DNA TGTGCCAGCAGAGGGACTCCAAACAATGAGCAGTTCTTC. Protein sequence: CASRGTPNNEQFF.

V is TRBV2 and J is TRBJ2-6; D is possibly TRBD1 (5 bases). V was pared by 4 bases and J by 4 bases, with 8 bases between. The germline CDR1 and CDR2 sequences are SNHLY and FYNNEI. The CDR3 extends over 14 amino acids. This CDR3 reads CASSVRTGANVLTF. The CDR3 DNA is TGTGCCAGCAGTGTAAGGACAGGGGCCAACGTCCTGACTTTC.

The J gene is TRBJ1-5, the V gene TRBV19; the D is unclear. The CDR3 consists of 13 residues. The germline V gene encodes CDR1 LNHDA and CDR2 SQIVND (reference sequence). V gave up 4 bases and J gave up 1 base, with 5 bases separating them. Written as DNA, the CDR3 is TGTGCCAGTAGTACACAGAGCAATCAGCCCCAGCATTTT. It codes for CASSTQSNQPQHF.

The sample holds a few counts of this clone. V and J are TRBV6-1 and TRBJ2-7, with TRBD2 matching 7 bases. Germline CDR1 MNHNS, CDR2 SASEGT. The junction had 3 bases not matched to a gene; V was cut back by 1 base and J by 6 bases. This CDR3 contains 13 residues. CDR3 protein: CASSEGGGLEQYF. CDR3 in DNA: TGTGCCAGCAGTGAAGGGGGGGGTCTCGAGCAGTACTTC.

The chain has TRBV6-1 and TRBJ2-7, with 9 bases aligning to TRBD1. V lost 1 base and J lost 2; bases outside the gene matches: 6. The CDR3 totals 16 residues. Germline V gives CDR1 MNHNS, CDR2 SASEGT. DNA of the CDR3: TGTGCCAGCAGTGAAGTTTGGGGACAGGGCCCCTACGAGCAGTACTTC. Amino acids: CASSEVWGQGPYEQYF.